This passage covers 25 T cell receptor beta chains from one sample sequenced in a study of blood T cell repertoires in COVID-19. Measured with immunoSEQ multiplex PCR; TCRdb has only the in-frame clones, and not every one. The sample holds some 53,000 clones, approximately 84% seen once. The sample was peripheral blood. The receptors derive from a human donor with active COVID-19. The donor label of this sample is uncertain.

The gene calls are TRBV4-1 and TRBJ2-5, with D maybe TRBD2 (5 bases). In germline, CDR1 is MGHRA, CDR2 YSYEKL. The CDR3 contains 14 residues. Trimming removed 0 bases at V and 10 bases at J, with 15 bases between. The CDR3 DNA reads TGCGCCAGCAGCCAAGAAGGAACGGTAGGGAGCCAGTACTTC. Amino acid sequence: CASSQEGTVGSQYF.

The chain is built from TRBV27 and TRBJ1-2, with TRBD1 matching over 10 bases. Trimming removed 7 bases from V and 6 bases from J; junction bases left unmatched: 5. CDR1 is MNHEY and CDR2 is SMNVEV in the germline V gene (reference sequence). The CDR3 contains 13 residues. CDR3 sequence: CASTHGTGDGYTF. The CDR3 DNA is TGTGCCAGCACCCACGGGACAGGGGATGGCTACACCTTC.

CDR3 loop: CASSLQGNNSPLHF. As DNA, the CDR3 is TGTGCCAGCAGCCTACAGGGTAATAATTCACCCCTCCACTTT. The rearrangement joins TRBV4-2 to TRBJ1-6, with D maybe TRBD1 (6 bases). V was cut by 4 bases and J by 5 bases, with 9 bases left in between. This CDR3 contains 14 residues. Germline V CDR1 and CDR2: LGHNA, YNFKEQ.

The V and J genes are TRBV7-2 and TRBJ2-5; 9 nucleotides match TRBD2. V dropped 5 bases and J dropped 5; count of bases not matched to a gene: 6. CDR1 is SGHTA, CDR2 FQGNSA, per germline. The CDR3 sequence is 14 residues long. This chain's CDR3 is CASSRSGGGETQYF. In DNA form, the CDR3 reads TGTGCCAGCAGCCGTAGCGGGGGAGGTGAGACCCAGTACTTC.

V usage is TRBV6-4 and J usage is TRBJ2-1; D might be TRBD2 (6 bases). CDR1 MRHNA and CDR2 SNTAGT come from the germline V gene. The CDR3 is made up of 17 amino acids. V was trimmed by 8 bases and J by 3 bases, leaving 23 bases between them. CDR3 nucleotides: TGTGCCAGCGGCGATCCGGAGGGTTCCCTTTACTACAATGAGCAGTTCTTC. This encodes CASGDPEGSLYYNEQFF.

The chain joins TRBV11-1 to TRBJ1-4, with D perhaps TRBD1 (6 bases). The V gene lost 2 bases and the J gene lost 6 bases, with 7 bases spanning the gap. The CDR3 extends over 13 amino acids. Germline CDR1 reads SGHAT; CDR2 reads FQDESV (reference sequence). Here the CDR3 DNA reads TGTGCCAGCAGCTTATCAGGGGATGAAAAACTGTTTTTT. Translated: CASSLSGDEKLFF.

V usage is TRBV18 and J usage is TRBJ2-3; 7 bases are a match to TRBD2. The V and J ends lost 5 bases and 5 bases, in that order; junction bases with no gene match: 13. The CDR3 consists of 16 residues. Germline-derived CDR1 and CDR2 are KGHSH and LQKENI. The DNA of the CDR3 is TGTGCCAGCTCATTTCAAGCGGGGCCCATGGGAGATACGCAGTATTTT. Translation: CASSFQAGPMGDTQYF. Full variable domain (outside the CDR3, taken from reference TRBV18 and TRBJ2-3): NAGVMQNPRHLVRRRGQEARLRCSPMKGHSHVYWYRQLPEEGLKFMVYLQKENIIDESGMPKERFSAEFPKEGPSILRIQQVVRGDSAAYFCASSFQAGPMGDTQYFGPGTRLTVL.

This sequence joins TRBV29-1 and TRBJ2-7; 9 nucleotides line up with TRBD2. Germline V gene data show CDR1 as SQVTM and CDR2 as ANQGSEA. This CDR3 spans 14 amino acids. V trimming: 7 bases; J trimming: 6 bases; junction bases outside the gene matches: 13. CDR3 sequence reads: CSASLSTSGGEQYF. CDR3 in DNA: TGCAGCGCCTCCCTCTCGACTAGCGGAGGCGAGCAGTACTTC.

CDR3 DNA sequence: TGTGCCAGTAGTATCGGACAGAGAAATTCACCCCTCCACTTT. Its protein is CASSIGQRNSPLHF. This chain links TRBV19 with TRBJ1-6, with D perhaps TRBD1 (6 bases). The CDR3 covers 14 residues. Germline values: CDR1 LNHDA, CDR2 SQIVND (reference sequence). The germline V and J ends were trimmed by 3 bases and 7 bases, with 10 bases remaining between them.

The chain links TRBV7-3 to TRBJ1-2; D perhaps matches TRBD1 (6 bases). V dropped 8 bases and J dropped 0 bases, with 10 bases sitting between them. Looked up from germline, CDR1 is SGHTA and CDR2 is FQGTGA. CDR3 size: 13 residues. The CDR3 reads CASAKGANYGYTF. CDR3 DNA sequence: TGTGCCAGCGCTAAGGGGGCTAACTATGGCTACACCTTC.

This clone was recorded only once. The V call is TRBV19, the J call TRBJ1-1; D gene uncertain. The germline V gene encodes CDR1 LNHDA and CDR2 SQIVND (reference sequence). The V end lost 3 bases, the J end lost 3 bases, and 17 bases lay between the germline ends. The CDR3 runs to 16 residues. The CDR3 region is CASSMGPTGIDTEAFF. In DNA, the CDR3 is TGTGCCAGTAGTATGGGCCCCACGGGGATAGACACTGAAGCTTTCTTT.

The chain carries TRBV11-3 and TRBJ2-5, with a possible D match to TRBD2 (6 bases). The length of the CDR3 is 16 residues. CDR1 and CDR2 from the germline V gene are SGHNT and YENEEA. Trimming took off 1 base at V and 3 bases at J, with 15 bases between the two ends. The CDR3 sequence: CASSLGAGLPKETQYF. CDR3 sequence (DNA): TGTGCCAGCAGCTTAGGGGCGGGGCTGCCCAAAGAGACCCAGTACTTC.

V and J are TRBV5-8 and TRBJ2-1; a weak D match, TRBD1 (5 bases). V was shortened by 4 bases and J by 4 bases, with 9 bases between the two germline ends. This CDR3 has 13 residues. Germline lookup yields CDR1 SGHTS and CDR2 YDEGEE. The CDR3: CASSPTGYNEQFF. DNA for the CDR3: TGTGCCAGCAGCCCCACAGGATACAATGAGCAGTTCTTC.

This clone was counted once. The CDR3 spells CASSRGLGETQYF. CDR3 in DNA: TGTGCCAGCAGCCGGGGCCTCGGAGAGACCCAGTACTTC. The chain has TRBV3-1 (or the pseudogene TRBV3-2) and TRBJ2-5; D may be TRBD1 (5 bases). The CDR3 totals 13 residues. From germline, CDR1 is LGHDT and CDR2 YNNKEL (reference sequence). V lost 4 bases and J 4 bases, leaving 10 bases between the germline ends.

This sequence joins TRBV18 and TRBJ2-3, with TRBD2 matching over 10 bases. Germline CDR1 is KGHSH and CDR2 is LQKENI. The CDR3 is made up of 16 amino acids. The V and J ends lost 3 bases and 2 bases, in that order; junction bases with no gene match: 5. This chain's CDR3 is CASSPLSGGATDTQYF. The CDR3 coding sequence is TGTGCCAGCTCACCTCTGAGCGGGGGGGCCACAGATACGCAGTATTTT.

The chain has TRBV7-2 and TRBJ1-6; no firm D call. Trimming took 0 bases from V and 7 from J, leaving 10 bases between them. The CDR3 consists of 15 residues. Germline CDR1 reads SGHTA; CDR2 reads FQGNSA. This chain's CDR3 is CASSLAQRVNSPLHF. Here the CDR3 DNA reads TGTGCCAGCAGCTTAGCGCAACGGGTAAATTCACCCCTCCACTTT. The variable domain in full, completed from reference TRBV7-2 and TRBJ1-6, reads GAGVSQSPSNKVTEKGKDVELRCDPISGHTALYWYRQSLGQGLEFLIYFQGNSAPDKSGLPSDRFSAERTGGSVSTLTIQRTQQEDSAVYLCASSLAQRVNSPLHFGNGTRLTVT.

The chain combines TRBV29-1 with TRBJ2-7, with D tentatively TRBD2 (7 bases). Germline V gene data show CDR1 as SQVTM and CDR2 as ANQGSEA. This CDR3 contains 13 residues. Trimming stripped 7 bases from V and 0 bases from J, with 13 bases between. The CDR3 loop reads CSAGGGGSYEQYF. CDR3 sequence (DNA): TGCAGCGCCGGAGGGGGGGGCTCCTACGAGCAGTACTTC.

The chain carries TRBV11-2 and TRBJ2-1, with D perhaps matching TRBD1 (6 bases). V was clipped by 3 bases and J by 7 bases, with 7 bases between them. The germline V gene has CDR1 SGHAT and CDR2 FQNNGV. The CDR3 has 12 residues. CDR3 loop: CASSFRGNEQFF. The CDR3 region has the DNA TGTGCCAGCAGCTTCAGGGGAAATGAGCAGTTCTTC.

CDR3 bases: TGTGCCAGCCAAGGGGGGGGCCGATACAATGAGCAGTTCTTC. This gives the protein CASQGGGRYNEQFF. V gene TRBV7-2 combines with J gene TRBJ2-1, with D possibly TRBD2 on 7 matching bases. The CDR3 consists of 14 residues. CDR1 and CDR2 from the germline V gene are SGHTA and FQGNSA. V dropped 8 bases and J dropped 4 bases, with 15 bases sitting between them. The full variable domain, in which reference TRBV7-2 and TRBJ2-1 provide the parts outside the CDR3, is GAGVSQSPSNKVTEKGKDVELRCDPISGHTALYWYRQSLGQGLEFLIYFQGNSAPDKSGLPSDRFSAERTGGSVSTLTIQRTQQEDSAVYLCASQGGGRYNEQFFGPGTRLTVL.

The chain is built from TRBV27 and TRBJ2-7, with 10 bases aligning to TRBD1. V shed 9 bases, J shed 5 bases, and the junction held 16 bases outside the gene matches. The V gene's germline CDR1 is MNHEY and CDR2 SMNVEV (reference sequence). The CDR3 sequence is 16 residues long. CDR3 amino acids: CARRNPTGGLLNEQYF. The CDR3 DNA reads TGTGCCAGGCGTAACCCGACAGGGGGCCTCCTGAACGAGCAGTACTTC.

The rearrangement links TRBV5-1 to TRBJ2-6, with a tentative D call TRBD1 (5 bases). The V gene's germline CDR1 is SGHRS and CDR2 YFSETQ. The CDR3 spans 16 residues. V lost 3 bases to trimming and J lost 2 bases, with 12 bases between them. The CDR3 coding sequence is TGCGCCAGCAGCTCAACAGGCTCGCCTGGGGCCAACGTCCTGACTTTC. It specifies CASSSTGSPGANVLTF.

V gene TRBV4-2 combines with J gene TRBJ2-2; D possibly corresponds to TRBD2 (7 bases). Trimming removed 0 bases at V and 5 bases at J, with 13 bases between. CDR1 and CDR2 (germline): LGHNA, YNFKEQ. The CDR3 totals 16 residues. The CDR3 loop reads CASSQDAGAATGELFF. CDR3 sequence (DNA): TGTGCCAGCAGCCAAGATGCGGGGGCAGCAACCGGGGAGCTGTTTTTT.

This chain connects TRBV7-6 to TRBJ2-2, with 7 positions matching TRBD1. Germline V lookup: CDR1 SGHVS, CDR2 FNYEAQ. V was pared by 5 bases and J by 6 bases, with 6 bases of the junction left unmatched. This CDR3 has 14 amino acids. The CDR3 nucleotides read TGTGCCAGCAGCCCAACAGGGGTTTCCGGGGAGCTGTTTTTT. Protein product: CASSPTGVSGELFF.

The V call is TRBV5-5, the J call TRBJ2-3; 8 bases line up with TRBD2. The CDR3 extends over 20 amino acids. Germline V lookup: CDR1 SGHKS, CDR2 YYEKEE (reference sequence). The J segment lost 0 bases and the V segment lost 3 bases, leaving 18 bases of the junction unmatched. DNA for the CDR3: TGTGCCAGCAGCTCGCCCCCCAGGAGCGGGGGTCCCTCTAGCACAGATACGCAGTATTTT. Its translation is CASSSPPRSGGPSSTDTQYF.

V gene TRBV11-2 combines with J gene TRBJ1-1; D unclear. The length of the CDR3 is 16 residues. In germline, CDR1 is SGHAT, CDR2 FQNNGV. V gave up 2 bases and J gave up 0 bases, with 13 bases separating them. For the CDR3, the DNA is TGTGCCAGCAGCTTAATGACGGGGTTCATGAACACTGAAGCTTTCTTT. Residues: CASSLMTGFMNTEAFF.